The clone carrying this T cell receptor beta chain was counted a few times. No antigen is known for it. The sample comes from a study of molecular identifiers for immune sequencing clone quantification. Whole-study findings and limits: Whereas naive cells kept under 1% of molecules in clones above 20 RNA copies, such clones held over 98% in effectors.

One entry per CDR3 protein, called by TCRdb with MiXCR from the PCR reads. This table has hundreds of thousands of distinct CDR3 sequences, about 25% appearing once. Germline-derived CDR1 and CDR2 are SEHNR and FQNEAQ (reference sequence). The CDR3 is 18 residues long. The V and J ends lost 3 bases and 5 bases, in that order; junction bases with no gene match: 13. V and J are TRBV7-9 and TRBJ1-5; TRBD1 aligns across 10 bases. Source material: naive CD8+ T cells from blood, with Jurkat cell RNA spiked in. Described subset: FACS-sorted CD8+CD4-CCR7+CD45RA+ naive T cells. This clonotype originated in a human donor in good health. Some libraries in this study had Jurkat cell RNA spiked in. CDR3 sequence reads: CASSLISVGTGEDQPQHF. The DNA of the CDR3 is TGTGCCAGCAGCTTGATCAGCGTGGGGACAGGGGAAGATCAGCCCCAGCATTTT.